A single sample is the source of the 15 T cell receptor beta chains below, sequenced in a study of T cells expressing NK-cell markers. TCRdb reprocessed the 5' RACE reads and keeps a single row for each CDR3 protein, giving no DNA. The sample table includes 150,000 to 160,000 distinct CDR3 sequences. Source material: blood T cells: a sorted CD56 or NKG2C T cell subset, CD4+ or CD8+ T cells, or bulk PBMC T cells (not recorded which). The receptors were gathered from a woman aged 45-65 years in good health.

The V gene is TRBV29-1, the J gene TRBJ2-1. The CDR3 totals 13 residues. Germline-derived CDR1 and CDR2 are SQVTM and ANQGSEA. CDR3 loop: CSVVSSNYNEQFF.

V usage is TRBV30 and J usage is TRBJ2-7; the D gene TCRdb calls, TRBD2, cannot be checked with no DNA. Germline V CDR1 and CDR2: GTSNPN, SVGIG (reference sequence). This CDR3 contains 13 residues. CDR3 residues: CAWARRAFVEQYF.

The chain uses TRBV9 and TRBJ2-2. CDR3 size: 13 residues. In germline, CDR1 is SGDLS, CDR2 YYNGEE. The chain's CDR3 is CASSVVSSGELFF.

The V call is TRBV27, the J call TRBJ2-1. The CDR3 length is 15 residues. Germline V lookup: CDR1 MNHEY, CDR2 SMNVEV (reference sequence). This CDR3 is CASTKTSAFQNEQFF.

V is TRBV6-5 and J is TRBJ2-7. Germline CDR1 MNHEY, CDR2 SVGAGI. CDR3 length: 14 amino acids. CDR3 protein: CASSWTEGSYEQYF.

V gene TRBV7-8 combines with J gene TRBJ2-1; as DNA is missing, the TRBD2 call by TCRdb cannot be tested. Germline CDR1 reads SGHVS; CDR2 reads FQNEAQ. The CDR3 is 17 residues long. The CDR3: CASSPQVGAGGYNEQFF.

This chain's CDR3 is CASSFQGGSTGELFF. The chain joins TRBV12-3 or TRBV12-4 to TRBJ2-2; there is no DNA to check the TCRdb D call of TRBD2. CDR3 length equals 15 residues.

The chain joins TRBV7-9 to TRBJ2-2; TCRdb names TRBD2, which stays unverified in the absence of DNA. This CDR3 spans 16 amino acids. CDR1 is SEHNR, CDR2 FQNEAQ, per germline (reference sequence). The CDR3 loop is CASSSIAGVNTGELFF. The variable domain in full, completed from reference TRBV7-9 and TRBJ2-2, reads DTGVSQNPRHKITKRGQNVTFRCDPISEHNRLYWYRQTLGQGPEFLTYFQNEAQLEKSRLLSDRFSAERPKGSFSTLEIQRTEQGDSAMYLCASSSIAGVNTGELFFGEGSRLTVL.

The rearrangement joins TRBV5-6 to TRBJ2-1; the D call from TCRdb, TRBD1, cannot be confirmed without DNA. The CDR3 contains 12 residues. CDR1 and CDR2 (germline): SGHDT, YYEEEE. The CDR3 is CASSAGDNEQFF.

The V and J genes are TRBV6-2 or TRBV6-3 and TRBJ2-3; the D gene TCRdb calls, TRBD1, cannot be checked with no DNA. In germline, CDR1 is MNHEY, CDR2 SVGEGT. The CDR3 length is 19 residues. CDR3 residues: CASSTTINGQGTYTDTQYF.

This sequence joins TRBV6-5 and TRBJ2-5; without DNA, the TCRdb call of TRBD2 cannot be checked. The CDR3 contains 15 residues. Germline values: CDR1 MNHEY, CDR2 SVGAGI. The CDR3 loop reads CASSYGLSDRETQYF.

The rearrangement uses TRBV14 and TRBJ2-1; the TRBD2 assignment by TCRdb is unverifiable without DNA. The length of the CDR3 is 15 residues. Germline V gene data show CDR1 as SGHDN and CDR2 as FVKESK. CDR3 in amino acids: CASSPGWATYNEQFF.

J is TRBJ2-1 and V is TRBV14. This CDR3 has 12 residues. The germline V gene encodes CDR1 SGHDN and CDR2 FVKESK. This CDR3 reads CASSQWGNEQFF.

V and J are TRBV6-1 and TRBJ2-1. The CDR3 length is 12 residues. Germline lookup yields CDR1 MNHNS and CDR2 SASEGT. The CDR3: CASLRTSNEQFF.

The V and J genes are TRBV12-3 or TRBV12-4 and TRBJ2-1; TCRdb's D call, TRBD2, is unchecked because there is no DNA. The CDR3 is made up of 15 amino acids. The CDR3 reads CASNQAVSSYNEQFF.